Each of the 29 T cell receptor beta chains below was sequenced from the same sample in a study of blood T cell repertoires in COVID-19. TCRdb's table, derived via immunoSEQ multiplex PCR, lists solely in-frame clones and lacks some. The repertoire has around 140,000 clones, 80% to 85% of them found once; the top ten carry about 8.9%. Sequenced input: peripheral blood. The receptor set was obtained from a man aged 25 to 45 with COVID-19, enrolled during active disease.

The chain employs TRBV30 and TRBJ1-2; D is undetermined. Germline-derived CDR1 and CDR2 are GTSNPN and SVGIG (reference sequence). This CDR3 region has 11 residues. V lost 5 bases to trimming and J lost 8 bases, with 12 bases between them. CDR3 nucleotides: TGTGCCTGGGGTCGGTCGATCGGCTACACCTTC. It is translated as CAWGRSIGYTF.

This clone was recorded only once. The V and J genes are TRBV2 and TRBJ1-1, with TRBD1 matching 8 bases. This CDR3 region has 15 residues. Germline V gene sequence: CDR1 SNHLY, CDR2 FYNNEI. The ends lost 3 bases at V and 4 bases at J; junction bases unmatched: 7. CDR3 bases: TGTGCCAGCAGTGACGAACAGGGGGGGGGCACTGAAGCTTTCTTT. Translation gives CASSDEQGGGTEAFF.

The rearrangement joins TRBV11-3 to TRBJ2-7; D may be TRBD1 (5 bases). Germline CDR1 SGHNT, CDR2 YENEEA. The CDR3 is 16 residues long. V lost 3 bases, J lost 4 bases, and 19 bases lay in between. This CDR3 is CASSFRTRPERYEQYF. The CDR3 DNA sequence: TGTGCCAGCAGCTTCCGGACACGACCGGAGAGGTACGAGCAGTACTTC.

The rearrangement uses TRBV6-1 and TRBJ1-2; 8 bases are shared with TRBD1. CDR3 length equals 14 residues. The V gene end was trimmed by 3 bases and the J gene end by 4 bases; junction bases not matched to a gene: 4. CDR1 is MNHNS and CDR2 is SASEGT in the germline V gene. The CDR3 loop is CASSDRGRGYGYTF. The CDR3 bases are TGTGCCAGCAGTGACAGGGGGCGCGGCTATGGCTACACCTTC.

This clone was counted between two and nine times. For the CDR3, the DNA is TGTGCCAGCAGCTTCCACCTAGAACAGCCCCAGCATTTT. This gives the protein CASSFHLEQPQHF. V usage is TRBV7-2 and J usage is TRBJ1-5, with unresolved D. The CDR3 loop spans 13 amino acids. Trimming shortened V by 3 bases and J by 7 bases, and 10 bases separated the two germline ends. The germline V gene has CDR1 SGHTA and CDR2 FQGNSA.

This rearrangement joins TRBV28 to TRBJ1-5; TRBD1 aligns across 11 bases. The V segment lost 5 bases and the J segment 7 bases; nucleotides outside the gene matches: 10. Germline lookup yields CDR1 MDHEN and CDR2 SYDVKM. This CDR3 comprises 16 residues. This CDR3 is CASSPPGQGARQPQHF. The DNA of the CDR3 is TGTGCCAGCAGTCCTCCCGGACAGGGGGCCCGGCAGCCCCAGCATTTT. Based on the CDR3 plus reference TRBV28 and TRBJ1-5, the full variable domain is DVKVTQSSRYLVKRTGEKVFLECVQDMDHENMFWYRQDPGLGLRLIYFSYDVKMKEKGDIPEGYSVSREKKERFSLILESASTNQTSMYLCASSPPGQGARQPQHFGDGTRLSIL.

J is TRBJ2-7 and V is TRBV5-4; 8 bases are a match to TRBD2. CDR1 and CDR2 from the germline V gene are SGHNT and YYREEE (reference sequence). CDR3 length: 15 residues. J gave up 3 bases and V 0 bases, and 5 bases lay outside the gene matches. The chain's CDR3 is CASSLAGSGGYEQYF. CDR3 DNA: TGTGCCAGCAGCTTGGCTGGGAGCGGGGGCTACGAGCAGTACTTC.

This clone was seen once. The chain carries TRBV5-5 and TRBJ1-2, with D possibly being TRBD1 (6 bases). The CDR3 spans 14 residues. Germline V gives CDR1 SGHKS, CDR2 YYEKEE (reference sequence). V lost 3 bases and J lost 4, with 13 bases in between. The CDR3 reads CASSWGGSPYGYTF. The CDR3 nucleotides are TGTGCCAGCAGCTGGGGGGGCAGTCCCTATGGCTACACCTTC. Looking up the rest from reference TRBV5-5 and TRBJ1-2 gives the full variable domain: DAGVTQSPTHLIKTRGQQVTLRCSPISGHKSVSWYQQVLGQGPQFIFQYYEKEERGRGNFPDRFSARQFPNYSSELNVNALLLGDSALYLCASSWGGSPYGYTFGSGTRLTVV.

CDR3: CASSPGQGVHEQYF. For the CDR3, the DNA is TGTGCCAGCTCACCAGGCCAGGGGGTCCACGAGCAGTACTTC. This rearrangement joins TRBV18 to TRBJ2-7; TRBD1 agrees at 7 bases. The CDR3 extends over 14 amino acids. Germline CDR1 and CDR2: KGHSH and LQKENI. V shed 2 bases, J shed 5 bases, and the junction held 6 bases outside the gene matches.

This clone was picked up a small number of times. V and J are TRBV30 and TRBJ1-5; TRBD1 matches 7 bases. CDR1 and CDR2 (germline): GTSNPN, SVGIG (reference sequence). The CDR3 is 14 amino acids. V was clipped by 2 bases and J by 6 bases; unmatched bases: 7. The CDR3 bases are TGTGCCTGGAGTCGGATTGAGGGGGCTCAGCCCCAGCATTTT. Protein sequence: CAWSRIEGAQPQHF. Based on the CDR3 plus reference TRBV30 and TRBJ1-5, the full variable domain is SQTIHQWPATLVQPVGSPLSLECTVEGTSNPNLYWYRQAAGRGLQLLFYSVGIGQISSEVPQNLSASRPQDRQFILSSKKLLLSDSGFYLCAWSRIEGAQPQHFGDGTRLSIL.

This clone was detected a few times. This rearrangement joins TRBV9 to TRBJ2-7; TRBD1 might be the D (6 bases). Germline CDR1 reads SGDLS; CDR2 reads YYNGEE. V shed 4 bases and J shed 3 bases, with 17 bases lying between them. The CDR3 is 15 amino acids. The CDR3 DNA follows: TGTGCCAGCAGCTCGCCCGGGACAATGGGCTACGAGCAGTACTTC. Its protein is CASSSPGTMGYEQYF.

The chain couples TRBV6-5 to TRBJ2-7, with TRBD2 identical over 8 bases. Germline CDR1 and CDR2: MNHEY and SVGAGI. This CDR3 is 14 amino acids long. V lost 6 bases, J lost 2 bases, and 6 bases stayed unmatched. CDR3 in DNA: TGTGCCAGCAGCACGCTAGCGGGCCCCTACGAGCAGTACTTC. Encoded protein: CASSTLAGPYEQYF.

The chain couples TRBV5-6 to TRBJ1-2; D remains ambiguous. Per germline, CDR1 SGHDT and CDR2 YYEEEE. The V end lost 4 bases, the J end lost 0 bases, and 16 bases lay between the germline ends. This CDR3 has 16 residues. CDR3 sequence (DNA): TGTGCCAGCAGCGCCTCCTCCCGCGTAACTAACTATGGCTACACCTTC. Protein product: CASSASSRVTNYGYTF. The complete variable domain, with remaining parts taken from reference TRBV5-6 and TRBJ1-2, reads DAGVTQSPTHLIKTRGQQVTLRCSPKSGHDTVSWYQQALGQGPQFIFQYYEEEERQRGNFPDRFSGHQFPNYSSELNVNALLLGDSALYLCASSASSRVTNYGYTFGSGTRLTVV.

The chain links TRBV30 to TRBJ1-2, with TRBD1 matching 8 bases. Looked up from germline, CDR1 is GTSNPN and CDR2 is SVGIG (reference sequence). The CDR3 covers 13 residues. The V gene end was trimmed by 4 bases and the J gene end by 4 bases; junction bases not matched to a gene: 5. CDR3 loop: CAWNRDRSYGYTF. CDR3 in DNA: TGTGCCTGGAATCGGGACAGGTCCTATGGCTACACCTTC. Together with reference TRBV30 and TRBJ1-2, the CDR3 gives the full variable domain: SQTIHQWPATLVQPVGSPLSLECTVEGTSNPNLYWYRQAAGRGLQLLFYSVGIGQISSEVPQNLSASRPQDRQFILSSKKLLLSDSGFYLCAWNRDRSYGYTFGSGTRLTVV.

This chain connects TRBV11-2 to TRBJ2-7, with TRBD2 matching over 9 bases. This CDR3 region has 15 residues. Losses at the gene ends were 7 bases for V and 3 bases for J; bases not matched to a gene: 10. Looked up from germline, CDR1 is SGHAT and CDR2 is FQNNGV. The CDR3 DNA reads TGTGCCAGCACCCAATTGGCTAGCGGGAACTACGAGCAGTACTTC. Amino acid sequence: CASTQLASGNYEQYF.

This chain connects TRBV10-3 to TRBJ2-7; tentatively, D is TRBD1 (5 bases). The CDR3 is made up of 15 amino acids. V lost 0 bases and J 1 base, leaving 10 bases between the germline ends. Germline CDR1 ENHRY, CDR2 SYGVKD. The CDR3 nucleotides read TGTGCCATCAGTGAGTCGCAGACAGTTTCCTACGAGCAGTACTTC. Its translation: CAISESQTVSYEQYF.

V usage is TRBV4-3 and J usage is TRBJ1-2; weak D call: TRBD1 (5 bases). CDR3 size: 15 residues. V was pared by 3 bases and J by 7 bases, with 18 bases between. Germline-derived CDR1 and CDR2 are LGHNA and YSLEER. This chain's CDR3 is CASSQWGFGEGGYTF. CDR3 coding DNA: TGCGCCAGCAGCCAGTGGGGCTTTGGGGAAGGTGGCTACACCTTC.

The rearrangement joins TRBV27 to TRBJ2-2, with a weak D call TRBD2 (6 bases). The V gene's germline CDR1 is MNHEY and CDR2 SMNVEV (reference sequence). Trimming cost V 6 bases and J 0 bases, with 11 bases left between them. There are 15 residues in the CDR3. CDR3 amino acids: CASSQGGTNTGELFF. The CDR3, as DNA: TGTGCCAGCAGCCAAGGCGGGACGAACACCGGGGAGCTGTTTTTT.

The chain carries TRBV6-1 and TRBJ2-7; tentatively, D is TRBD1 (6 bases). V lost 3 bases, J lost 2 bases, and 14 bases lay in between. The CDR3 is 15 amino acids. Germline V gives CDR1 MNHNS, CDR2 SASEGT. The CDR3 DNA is TGTGCCAGCAGTGACAGGGGTAGGGGAACCTACGAGCAGTACTTC. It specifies CASSDRGRGTYEQYF.

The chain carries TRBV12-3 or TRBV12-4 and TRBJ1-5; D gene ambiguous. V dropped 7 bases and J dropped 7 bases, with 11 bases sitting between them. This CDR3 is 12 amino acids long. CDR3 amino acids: CASTRGDQPQHF. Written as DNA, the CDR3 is TGTGCCAGCACTCGGGGAGACCAGCCCCAGCATTTT.

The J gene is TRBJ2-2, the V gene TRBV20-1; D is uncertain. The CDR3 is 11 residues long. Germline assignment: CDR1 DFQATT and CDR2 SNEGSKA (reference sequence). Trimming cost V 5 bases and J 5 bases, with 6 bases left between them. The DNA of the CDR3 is TGCAGTGCTTTCGGTACCGGGGAGCTGTTTTTT. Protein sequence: CSAFGTGELFF.

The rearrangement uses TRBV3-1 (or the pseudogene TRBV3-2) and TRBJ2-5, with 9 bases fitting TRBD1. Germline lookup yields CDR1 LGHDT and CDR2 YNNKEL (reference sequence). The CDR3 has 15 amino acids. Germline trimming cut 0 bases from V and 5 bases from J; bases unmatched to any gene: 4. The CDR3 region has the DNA TGTGCCAGCAGCCAAGAGGTCGGGACAGGGGAGACCCAGTACTTC. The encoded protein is CASSQEVGTGETQYF.

CDR3 bases: TGCAGTGCTAGTGGGAGGACCCACGGAAGAGAGCAGTACTTC. Its translation: CSASGRTHGREQYF. J is TRBJ2-7 and V is TRBV20-1, with D possibly being TRBD2 (6 bases). Looked up from germline, CDR1 is DFQATT and CDR2 is SNEGSKA (reference sequence). Trimming left V 3 bases short and J 7 bases short, with 19 bases between. The CDR3 extends over 14 amino acids.

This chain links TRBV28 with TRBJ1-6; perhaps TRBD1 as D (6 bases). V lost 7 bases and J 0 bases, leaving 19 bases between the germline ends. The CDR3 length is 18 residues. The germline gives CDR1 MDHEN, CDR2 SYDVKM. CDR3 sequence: CASIAGGLFSSYNSPLHF. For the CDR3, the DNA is TGTGCCAGCATAGCGGGGGGGCTTTTTTCCTCCTATAATTCACCCCTCCACTTT. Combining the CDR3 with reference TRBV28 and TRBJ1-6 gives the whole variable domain DVKVTQSSRYLVKRTGEKVFLECVQDMDHENMFWYRQDPGLGLRLIYFSYDVKMKEKGDIPEGYSVSREKKERFSLILESASTNQTSMYLCASIAGGLFSSYNSPLHFGNGTRLTVT.

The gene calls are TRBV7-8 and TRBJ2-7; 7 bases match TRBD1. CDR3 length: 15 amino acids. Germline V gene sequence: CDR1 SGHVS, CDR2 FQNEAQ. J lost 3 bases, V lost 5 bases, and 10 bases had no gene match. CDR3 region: CASSPLRDSNYEQYF. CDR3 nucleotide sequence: TGTGCCAGCAGCCCTCTCAGGGACAGTAACTACGAGCAGTACTTC. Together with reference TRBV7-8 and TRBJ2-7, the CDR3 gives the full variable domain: GAGVSQSPRYKVAKRGQDVALRCDPISGHVSLFWYQQALGQGPEFLTYFQNEAQLDKSGLPSDRFFAERPEGSVSTLKIQRTQQEDSAVYLCASSPLRDSNYEQYFGPGTRLTVT.

The CDR3 is CASRNPPSEQYF. The DNA for the CDR3 is TGTGCCAGCAGAAACCCGCCGAGTGAGCAGTACTTC. J is TRBJ2-7 and V is TRBV6-5; D unclear. CDR3 length equals 12 residues. V lost 6 bases to trimming and J lost 7 bases, with 13 bases between them. Germline CDR1 MNHEY, CDR2 SVGAGI.

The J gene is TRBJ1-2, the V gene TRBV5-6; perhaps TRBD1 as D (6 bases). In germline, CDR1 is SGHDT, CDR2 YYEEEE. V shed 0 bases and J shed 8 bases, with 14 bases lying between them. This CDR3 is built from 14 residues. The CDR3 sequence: CASSLGRQVRGYTF. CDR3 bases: TGTGCCAGCAGCTTGGGGCGACAGGTTCGCGGCTACACCTTC.

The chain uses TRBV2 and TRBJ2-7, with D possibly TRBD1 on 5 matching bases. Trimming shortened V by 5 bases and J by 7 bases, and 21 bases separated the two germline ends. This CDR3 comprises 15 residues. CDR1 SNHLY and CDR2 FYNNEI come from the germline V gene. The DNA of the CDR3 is TGTGCCAGCAGTACGGACACCAACCCCGTCTGGGAGCAGTACTTC. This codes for CASSTDTNPVWEQYF. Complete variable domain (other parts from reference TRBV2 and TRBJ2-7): EPEVTQTPSHQVTQMGQEVILRCVPISNHLYFYWYRQILGQKVEFLVSFYNNEISEKSEIFDDQFSVERPDGSNFTLKIRSTKLEDSAMYFCASSTDTNPVWEQYFGPGTRLTVT.

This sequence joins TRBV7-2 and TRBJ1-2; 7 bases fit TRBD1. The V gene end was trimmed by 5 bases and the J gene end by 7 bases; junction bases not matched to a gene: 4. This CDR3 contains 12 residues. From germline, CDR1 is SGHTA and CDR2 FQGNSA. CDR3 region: CASSTRTGGYTF. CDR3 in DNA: TGTGCCAGCAGCACTAGGACAGGTGGCTACACCTTC. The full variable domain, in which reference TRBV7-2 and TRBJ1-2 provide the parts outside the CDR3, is GAGVSQSPSNKVTEKGKDVELRCDPISGHTALYWYRQSLGQGLEFLIYFQGNSAPDKSGLPSDRFSAERTGGSVSTLTIQRTQQEDSAVYLCASSTRTGGYTFGSGTRLTVV.